A single sample is the source of the 11 T cell receptor beta chains below, sequenced in a study of cytomegalovirus exposure and HLA in healthy donors. The PCR ran on 60 Vbeta and 13 Jbeta primers. Profiled with immunoSEQ multiplex PCR; TCRdb holds only in-frame clones, not every one. The table shows about 97,000 clones, with approximately 70% occurring only once. Sequenced material: PBMCs. These receptors all come from a man between 35 and 55 years old in good health and CMV-seronegative.

The rearrangement uses TRBV30 and TRBJ2-3; 7 bases align to TRBD2. The length of the CDR3 is 15 residues. Germline lookup yields CDR1 GTSNPN and CDR2 SVGIG (reference sequence). Unmatched junction bases numbered 5, after V lost 0 bases and J lost 2 bases. As DNA, the CDR3 is TGTGCCTGGAGTGTCGGGGGGTACTACACAGATACGCAGTATTTT. Translation gives CAWSVGGYYTDTQYF.

V and J are TRBV9 and TRBJ1-4, with D hard to call. Trimming removed 0 bases at V and 0 bases at J, with 6 bases between. There are 15 residues in the CDR3. Germline lookup yields CDR1 SGDLS and CDR2 YYNGEE. The CDR3 sequence: CASSVAGTTNEKLFF. The CDR3 nucleotides are TGTGCCAGCAGCGTAGCCGGGACAACTAATGAAAAACTGTTTTTT.

This rearrangement joins TRBV29-1 to TRBJ2-3; no firm D call. Germline CDR1 reads SQVTM; CDR2 reads ANQGSEA. This CDR3 has 13 amino acids. Trimming pared 1 base from V and 0 bases from J, leaving 5 bases between. The CDR3 nucleotides read TGCAGCGTTGAAGTACAAAGCACAGATACGCAGTATTTT. Translating it yields CSVEVQSTDTQYF.

The rearrangement uses TRBV15 and TRBJ2-5, with D perhaps TRBD1 (5 bases). Germline V gene lookup returns CDR1 LNHNV and CDR2 YYDKDF (reference sequence). Trimming took 4 bases from V and 0 from J, leaving 6 bases between them. The CDR3 spans 13 residues. The chain's CDR3 is CATSKGYQETQYF. For the CDR3, the DNA is TGTGCCACCAGCAAGGGGTACCAAGAGACCCAGTACTTC.

The chain links TRBV5-1 to TRBJ2-5; 10 nucleotides match TRBD1. The CDR3 consists of 14 residues. V was pared by 0 bases and J by 5 bases, with 1 base of the junction left unmatched. The V gene's germline CDR1 is SGHRS and CDR2 YFSETQ. This CDR3 is CASSLGTGGETQYF. The CDR3 coding sequence is TGCGCCAGCAGCTTGGGGACAGGGGGTGAGACCCAGTACTTC.

The chain links TRBV5-4 to TRBJ2-5; the D is unclear. Germline assignment: CDR1 SGHNT and CDR2 YYREEE (reference sequence). This CDR3 comprises 14 residues. The V and J ends lost 0 bases and 2 bases respectively, with 8 bases between them. The CDR3 sequence: CASSLVLSQETQYF. The DNA for the CDR3 is TGTGCCAGCAGCTTGGTGCTCAGTCAAGAGACCCAGTACTTC.

The V gene is TRBV9, the J gene TRBJ1-4; 8 bases are shared with TRBD1. V was pared by 3 bases and J by 7 bases, with 11 bases of the junction left unmatched. The CDR3 consists of 16 residues. Germline V lookup: CDR1 SGDLS, CDR2 YYNGEE. DNA for the CDR3: TGTGCCAGCAGCGAAGGCAGACAGGGGCAGTTTGAAAAACTGTTTTTT. This translates into CASSEGRQGQFEKLFF. Full variable domain (missing parts from reference TRBV9 and TRBJ1-4): DSGVTQTPKHLITATGQRVTLRCSPRSGDLSVYWYQQSLDQGLQFLIQYYNGEERAKGNILERFSAQQFPDLHSELNLSSLELGDSALYFCASSEGRQGQFEKLFFGSGTQLSVL.

V gene TRBV19 combines with J gene TRBJ1-1; TRBD1 matches at 7 bases. This CDR3 is 14 amino acids long. V trimming: 7 bases; J trimming: 2 bases; junction bases outside the gene matches: 7. From germline, CDR1 is LNHDA and CDR2 SQIVND (reference sequence). The CDR3 region is CASMWDSSNTEAFF. The CDR3 bases are TGTGCCAGTATGTGGGACAGCAGTAACACTGAAGCTTTCTTT. Full variable domain (remainder filled in from reference TRBV19 and TRBJ1-1): DGGITQSPKYLFRKEGQNVTLSCEQNLNHDAMYWYRQDPGQGLRLIYYSQIVNDFQKGDIAEGYSVSREKKESFPLTVTSAQKNPTAFYLCASMWDSSNTEAFFGQGTRLTVV.

The V and J genes are TRBV4-1 and TRBJ1-1; TRBD1 might be the D (5 bases). Trimming took off 0 bases at V and 0 bases at J, with 14 bases between the two ends. The germline V gene encodes CDR1 MGHRA and CDR2 YSYEKL. CDR3 length: 17 amino acids. CDR3 DNA: TGCGCCAGCAGCCAAGATTTTAGGACGGGGGTGAACACTGAAGCTTTCTTT. Its translation is CASSQDFRTGVNTEAFF.

This clone was seen more than once but under ten times. The rearrangement links TRBV29-1 to TRBJ1-4; TRBD1 agrees at 9 bases. V lost 1 base and J lost 3; bases outside the gene matches: 0. CDR3 size: 14 residues. The germline gives CDR1 SQVTM, CDR2 ANQGSEA. The DNA for the CDR3 is TGCAGCGTTGAAGGGACAGGGGCTAATGAAAAACTGTTTTTT. This translates into CSVEGTGANEKLFF. The complete variable domain, with remaining parts taken from reference TRBV29-1 and TRBJ1-4, reads SAVISQKPSRDICQRGTSLTIQCQVDSQVTMMFWYRQQPGQSLTLIATANQGSEATYESGFVIDKFPISRPNLTFSTLTVSNMSPEDSSIYLCSVEGTGANEKLFFGSGTQLSVL.

The chain uses TRBV6-5 and TRBJ2-3; a weak D match, TRBD2 (5 bases). The V end was cut by 6 bases, the J end by 2 bases, with 12 bases between. CDR3 length: 14 amino acids. CDR1 MNHEY and CDR2 SVGAGI come from the germline V gene. CDR3 region: CASSLIRDTDTQYF. CDR3 bases: TGTGCCAGCAGCCTTATTCGGGACACAGATACGCAGTATTTT.